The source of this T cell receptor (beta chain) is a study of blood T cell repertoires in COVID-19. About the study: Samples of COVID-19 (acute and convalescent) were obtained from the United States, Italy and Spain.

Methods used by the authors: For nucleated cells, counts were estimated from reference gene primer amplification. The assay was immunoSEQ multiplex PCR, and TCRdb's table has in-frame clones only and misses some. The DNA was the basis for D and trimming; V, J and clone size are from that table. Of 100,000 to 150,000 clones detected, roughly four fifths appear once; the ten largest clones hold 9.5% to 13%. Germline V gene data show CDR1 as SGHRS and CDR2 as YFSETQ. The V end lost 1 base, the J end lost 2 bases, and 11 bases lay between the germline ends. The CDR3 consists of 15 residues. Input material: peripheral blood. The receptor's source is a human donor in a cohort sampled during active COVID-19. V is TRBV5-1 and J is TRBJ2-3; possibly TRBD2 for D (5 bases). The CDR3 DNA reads TGCGCCAGCAGCTTGTGGGGAGACCACACAGATACGCAGTATTTT. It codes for CASSLWGDHTDTQYF. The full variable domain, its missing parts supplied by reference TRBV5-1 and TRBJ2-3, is KAGVTQTPRYLIKTRGQQVTLSCSPISGHRSVSWYQQTPGQGLQFLFEYFSETQRNKGNFPGRFSGRQFSNSRSEMNVSTLELGDSALYLCASSLWGDHTDTQYFGPGTRLTVL.